The clone carrying this T cell receptor (beta chain) was observed a single time. CDR3 length: 16 residues. Germline V CDR1 and CDR2: LNHNV, YYDKDF (reference sequence). J gave up 6 bases and V 0 bases, and 7 bases lay outside the gene matches. Random hexamers were used to reverse transcribe 0.5 to 1 ug of RNA. The authors amplified TCR beta CDR3 across 54 Vbeta and 13 Jbeta using immunoSEQ multiplex PCR. TCRdb passed the immunoSEQ multiplex PCR reads through MiXCR, listing each CDR3 protein once. The sample shows 240,000 or so distinct CDR3 sequences, 90% to 96% of them seen only once. This sample is part of a study of CD8 T cells in Susac syndrome. Whole-study context: There were Susac syndrome patients who were therapy-naive at blood draw, others on corticosteroids, and others on intravenous immunoglobulin alone.

TEMRA cells were enriched by FACS, and CD4+ and CD8+ T cells were negatively isolated. The clonotype originates from a human donor with Susac syndrome. The source material was CD4+ T cells from PBMCs. V is TRBV15 and J is TRBJ1-5, with 8 bases fitting TRBD1. The CDR3 spells CATSRDQGARGQPQHF. The CDR3 DNA sequence: TGTGCCACCAGCAGAGATCAGGGGGCGCGTGGTCAGCCCCAGCATTTT.